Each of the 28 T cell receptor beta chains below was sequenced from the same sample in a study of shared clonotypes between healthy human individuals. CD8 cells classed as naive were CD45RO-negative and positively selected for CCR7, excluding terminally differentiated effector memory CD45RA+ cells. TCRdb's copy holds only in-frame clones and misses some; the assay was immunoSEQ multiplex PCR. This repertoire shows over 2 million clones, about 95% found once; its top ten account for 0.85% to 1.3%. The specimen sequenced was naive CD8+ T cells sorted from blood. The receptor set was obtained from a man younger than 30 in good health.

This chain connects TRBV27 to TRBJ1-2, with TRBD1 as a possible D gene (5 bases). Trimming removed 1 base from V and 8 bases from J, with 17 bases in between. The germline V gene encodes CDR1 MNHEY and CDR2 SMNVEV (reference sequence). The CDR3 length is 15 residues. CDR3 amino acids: CASSLLPGTGSGYTF. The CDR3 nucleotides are TGTGCCAGCAGTTTATTGCCGGGGACGGGAAGCGGCTACACCTTC.

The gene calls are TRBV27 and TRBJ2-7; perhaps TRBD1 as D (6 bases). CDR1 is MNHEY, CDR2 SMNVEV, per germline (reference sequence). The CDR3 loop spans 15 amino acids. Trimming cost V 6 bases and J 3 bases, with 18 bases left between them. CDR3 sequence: CASRITPGHHYEQYF. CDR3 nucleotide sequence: TGTGCCAGCAGAATTACTCCGGGACACCACTACGAGCAGTACTTC.

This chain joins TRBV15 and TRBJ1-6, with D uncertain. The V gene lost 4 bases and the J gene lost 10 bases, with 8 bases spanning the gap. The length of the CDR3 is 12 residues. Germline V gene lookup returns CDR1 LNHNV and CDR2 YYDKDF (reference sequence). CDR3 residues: CATSTLGSPLHF. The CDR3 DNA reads TGTGCCACCAGCACCCTGGGGTCACCCCTCCACTTT.

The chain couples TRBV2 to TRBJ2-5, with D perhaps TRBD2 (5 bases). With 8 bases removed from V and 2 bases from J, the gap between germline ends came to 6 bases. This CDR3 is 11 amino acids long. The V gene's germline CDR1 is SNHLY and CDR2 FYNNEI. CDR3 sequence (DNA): TGTGCCAGCGGAGGTCAAGAGACCCAGTACTTC. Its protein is CASGGQETQYF.

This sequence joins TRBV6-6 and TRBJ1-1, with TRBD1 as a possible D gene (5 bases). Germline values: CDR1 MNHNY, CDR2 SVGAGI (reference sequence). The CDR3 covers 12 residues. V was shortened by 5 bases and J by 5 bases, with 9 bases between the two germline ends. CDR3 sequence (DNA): TGTGCCAGCAGTCCCGGGGGGACTGAAGCTTTCTTT. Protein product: CASSPGGTEAFF.

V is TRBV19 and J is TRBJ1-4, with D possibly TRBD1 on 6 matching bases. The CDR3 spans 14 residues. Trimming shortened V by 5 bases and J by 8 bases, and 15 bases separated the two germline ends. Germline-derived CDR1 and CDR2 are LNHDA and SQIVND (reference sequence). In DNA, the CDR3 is TGTGCCAGTAGTCCAGGGGATTCGGGGGAAAAACTGTTTTTT. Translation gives CASSPGDSGEKLFF. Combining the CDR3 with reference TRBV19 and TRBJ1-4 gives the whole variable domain DGGITQSPKYLFRKEGQNVTLSCEQNLNHDAMYWYRQDPGQGLRLIYYSQIVNDFQKGDIAEGYSVSREKKESFPLTVTSAQKNPTAFYLCASSPGDSGEKLFFGSGTQLSVL.

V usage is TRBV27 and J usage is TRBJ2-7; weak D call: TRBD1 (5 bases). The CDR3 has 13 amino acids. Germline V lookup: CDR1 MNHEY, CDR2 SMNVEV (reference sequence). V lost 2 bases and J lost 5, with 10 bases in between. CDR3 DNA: TGTGCCAGCAGTTTAGCGACAGTTGACGAGCAGTACTTC. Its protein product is CASSLATVDEQYF.

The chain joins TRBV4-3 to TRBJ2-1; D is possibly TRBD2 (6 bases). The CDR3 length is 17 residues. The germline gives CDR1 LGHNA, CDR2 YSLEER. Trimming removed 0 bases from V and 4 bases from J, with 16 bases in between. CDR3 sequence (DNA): TGCGCCAGCAGCCAAGAAGTCGAGCGGGTAAAGTACAATGAGCAGTTCTTC. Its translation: CASSQEVERVKYNEQFF.

The CDR3 DNA is TGTGCCAGCAGCTTAGGCCAAAATTCCGGGACTAGGGAAGAGACCCAGTACTTC. Its protein product is CASSLGQNSGTREETQYF. The V gene is TRBV13, the J gene TRBJ2-5; TRBD2 aligns across 8 bases. The CDR3 spans 18 residues. V was pared by 0 bases and J by 3 bases, with 12 bases of the junction left unmatched. Germline V gene lookup returns CDR1 PRHDT and CDR2 FYEKMQ (reference sequence).

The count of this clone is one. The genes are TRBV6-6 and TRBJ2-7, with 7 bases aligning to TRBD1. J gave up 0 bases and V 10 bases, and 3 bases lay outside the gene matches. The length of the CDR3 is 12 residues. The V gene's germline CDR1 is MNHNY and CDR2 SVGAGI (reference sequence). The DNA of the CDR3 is TGTGCCACTGGGACAGACTCCTACGAGCAGTACTTC. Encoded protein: CATGTDSYEQYF.

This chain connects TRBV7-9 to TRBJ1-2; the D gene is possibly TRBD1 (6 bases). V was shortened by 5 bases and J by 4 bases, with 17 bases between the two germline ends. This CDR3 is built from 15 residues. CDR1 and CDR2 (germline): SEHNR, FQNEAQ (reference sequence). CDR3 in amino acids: CASSIRDTDSYGYTF. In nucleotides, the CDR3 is TGTGCCAGCAGCATACGGGACACCGATTCCTATGGCTACACCTTC.

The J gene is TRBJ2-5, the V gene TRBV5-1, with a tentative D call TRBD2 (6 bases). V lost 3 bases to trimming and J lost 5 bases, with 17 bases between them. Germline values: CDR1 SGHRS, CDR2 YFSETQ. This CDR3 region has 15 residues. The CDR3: CASSSGTSSGETQYF. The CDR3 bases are TGCGCCAGCAGCTCAGGGACTTCCTCCGGGGAGACCCAGTACTTC.

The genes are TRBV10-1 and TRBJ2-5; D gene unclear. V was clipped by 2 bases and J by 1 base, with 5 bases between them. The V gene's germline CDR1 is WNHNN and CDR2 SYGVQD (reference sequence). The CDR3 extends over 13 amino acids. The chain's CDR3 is CASSEHGQETQYF. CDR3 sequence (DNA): TGCGCCAGCAGTGAGCACGGCCAAGAGACCCAGTACTTC.

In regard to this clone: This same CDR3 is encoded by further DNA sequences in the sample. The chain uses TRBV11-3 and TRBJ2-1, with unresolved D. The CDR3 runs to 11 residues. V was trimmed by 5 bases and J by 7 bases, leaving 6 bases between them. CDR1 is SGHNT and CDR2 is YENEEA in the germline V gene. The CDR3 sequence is CASSLGNEQFF. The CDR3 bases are TGTGCCAGCAGCCTAGGAAATGAGCAGTTCTTC.

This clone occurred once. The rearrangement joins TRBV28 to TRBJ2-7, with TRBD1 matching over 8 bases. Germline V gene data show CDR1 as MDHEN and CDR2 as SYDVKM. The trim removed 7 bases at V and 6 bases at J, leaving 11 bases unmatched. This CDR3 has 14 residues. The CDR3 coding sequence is TGTGCCAGCACCTCACAGGGGGGCCTTCCCGAGCAGTACTTC. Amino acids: CASTSQGGLPEQYF.

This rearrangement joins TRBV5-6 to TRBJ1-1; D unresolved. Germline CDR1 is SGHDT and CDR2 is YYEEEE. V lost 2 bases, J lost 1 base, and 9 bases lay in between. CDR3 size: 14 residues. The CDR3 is CASSFRFANTEAFF. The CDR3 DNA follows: TGTGCCAGCAGCTTCCGTTTCGCGAACACTGAAGCTTTCTTT.

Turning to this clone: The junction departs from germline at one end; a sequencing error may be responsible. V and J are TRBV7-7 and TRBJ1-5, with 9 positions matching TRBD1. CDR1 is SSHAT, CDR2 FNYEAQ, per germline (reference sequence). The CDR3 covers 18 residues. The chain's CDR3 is CASSLDRDREEGNQPQHF. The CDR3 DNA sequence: TGTGCTAGCAGCTTAGACCGGGACAGGGAGGAGGGAAATCAGCCCCAGCATTTT.

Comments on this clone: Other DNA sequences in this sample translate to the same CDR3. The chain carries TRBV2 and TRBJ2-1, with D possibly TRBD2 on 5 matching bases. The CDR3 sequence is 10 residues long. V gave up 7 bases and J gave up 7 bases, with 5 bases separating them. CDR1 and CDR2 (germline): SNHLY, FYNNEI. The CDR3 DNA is TGTGCCAGCACGGGAAATGAGCAGTTCTTC. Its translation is CASTGNEQFF.

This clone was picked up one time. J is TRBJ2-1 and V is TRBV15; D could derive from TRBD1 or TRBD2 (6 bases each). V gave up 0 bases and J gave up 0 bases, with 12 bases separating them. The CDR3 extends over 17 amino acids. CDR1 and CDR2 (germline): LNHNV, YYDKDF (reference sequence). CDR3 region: CATSRDPGGLSYNEQFF. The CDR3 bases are TGTGCCACCAGCAGAGATCCCGGGGGCCTCTCCTACAATGAGCAGTTCTTC.

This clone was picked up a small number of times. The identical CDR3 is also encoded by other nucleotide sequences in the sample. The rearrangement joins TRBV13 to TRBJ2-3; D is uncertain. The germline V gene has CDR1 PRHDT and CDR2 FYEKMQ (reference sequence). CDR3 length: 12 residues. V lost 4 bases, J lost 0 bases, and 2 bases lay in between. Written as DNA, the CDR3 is TGTGCCAGCAGCTCGAGCACAGATACGCAGTATTTT. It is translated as CASSSSTDTQYF.

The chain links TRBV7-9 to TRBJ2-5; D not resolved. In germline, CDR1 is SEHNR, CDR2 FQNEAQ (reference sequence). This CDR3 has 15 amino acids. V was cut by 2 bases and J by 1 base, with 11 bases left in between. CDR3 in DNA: TGTGCCAGCAGCTTATCTGCGGCGGCCCAAGAGACCCAGTACTTC. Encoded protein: CASSLSAAAQETQYF. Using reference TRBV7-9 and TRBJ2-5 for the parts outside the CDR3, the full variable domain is DTGVSQNPRHKITKRGQNVTFRCDPISEHNRLYWYRQTLGQGPEFLTYFQNEAQLEKSRLLSDRFSAERPKGSFSTLEIQRTEQGDSAMYLCASSLSAAAQETQYFGPGTRLLVL.

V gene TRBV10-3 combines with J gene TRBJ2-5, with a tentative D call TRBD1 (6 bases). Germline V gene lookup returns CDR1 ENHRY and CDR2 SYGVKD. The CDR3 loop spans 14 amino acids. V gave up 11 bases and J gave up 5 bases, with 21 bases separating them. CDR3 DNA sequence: TGTGCCGCACAAGAGGACAGTCTAAAGGAGACCCAGTACTTC. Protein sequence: CAAQEDSLKETQYF.

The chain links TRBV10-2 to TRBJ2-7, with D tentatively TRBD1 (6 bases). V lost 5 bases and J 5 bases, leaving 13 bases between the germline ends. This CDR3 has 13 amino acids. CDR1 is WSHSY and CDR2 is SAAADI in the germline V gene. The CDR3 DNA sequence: TGCGCCAGCAGTTCAGGGGTAAGGGACGAGCAGTACTTC. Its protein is CASSSGVRDEQYF.

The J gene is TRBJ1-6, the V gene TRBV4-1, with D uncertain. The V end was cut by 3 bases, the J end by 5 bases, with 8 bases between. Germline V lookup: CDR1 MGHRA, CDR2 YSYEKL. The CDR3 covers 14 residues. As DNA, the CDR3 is TGCGCCAGCAGCCAGCTACAGAATAATTCACCCCTCCACTTT. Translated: CASSQLQNNSPLHF.

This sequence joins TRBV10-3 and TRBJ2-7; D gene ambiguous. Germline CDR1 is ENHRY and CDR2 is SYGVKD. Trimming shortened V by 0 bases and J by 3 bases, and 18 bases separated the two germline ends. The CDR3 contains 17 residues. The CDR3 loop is CAISESTSAQLSYEQYF. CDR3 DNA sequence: TGTGCCATCAGTGAGTCGACCTCTGCGCAGCTCAGCTACGAGCAGTACTTC.

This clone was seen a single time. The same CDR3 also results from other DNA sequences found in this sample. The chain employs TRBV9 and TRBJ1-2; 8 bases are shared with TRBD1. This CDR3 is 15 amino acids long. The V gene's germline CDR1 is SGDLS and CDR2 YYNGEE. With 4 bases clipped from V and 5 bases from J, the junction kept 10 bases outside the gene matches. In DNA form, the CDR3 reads TGTGCCAGCAGCACAACCGGACAGGGATCTTATGGCTACACCTTC. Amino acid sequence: CASSTTGQGSYGYTF.

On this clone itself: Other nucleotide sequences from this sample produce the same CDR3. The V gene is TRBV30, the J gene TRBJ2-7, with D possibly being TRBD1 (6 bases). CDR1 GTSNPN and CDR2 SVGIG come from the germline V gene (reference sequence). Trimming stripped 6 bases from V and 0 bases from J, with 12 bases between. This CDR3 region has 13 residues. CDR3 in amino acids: CACRDTSSYEQYF. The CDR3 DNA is TGTGCCTGCCGGGACACGAGCTCCTACGAGCAGTACTTC.

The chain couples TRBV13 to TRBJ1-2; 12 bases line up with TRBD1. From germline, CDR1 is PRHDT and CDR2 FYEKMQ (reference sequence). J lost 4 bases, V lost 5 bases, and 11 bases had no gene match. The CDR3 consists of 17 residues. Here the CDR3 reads CASSASGTGGASYGYTF. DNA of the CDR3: TGTGCCAGCAGCGCCTCCGGGACAGGGGGCGCGAGCTATGGCTACACCTTC.